These 2 T cell receptor beta chains came from one sample sequenced in a study of T cell responses to AZD1222 COVID-19 vaccine (dated by TCRdb to the early 2020s). Library preparation employed the immunoSEQ multiplex PCR assay. In its TCRdb copy, this immuneACCESS table keeps in-frame sequences only and misses some clones. Where compared with another copy, unresolved V genes explain less than half of these, and the others have no known cause. Counted in this sample were about 110,000 clones; 75% to 95% of them appeared once. The top ten clonotypes cover 5% to 8% of the sample. What the time point label conveys for this sample: about 28 days (+/-7) after the second vaccine dose. The sequencing here drew on peripheral blood, taken 28 days after the second AZD1222 dose. The receptors were gathered from an adult who received the AZD1222 COVID-19 vaccine.

The rearrangement links TRBV6-4 to TRBJ1-6; D remains ambiguous. Trimming pared 4 bases from V and 5 bases from J, leaving 12 bases between. The CDR3 has 15 amino acids. Germline V lookup: CDR1 MRHNA, CDR2 SNTAGT. DNA for the CDR3: TGTGCCAGCAGTGTGGCGGGAACGGATAATTCACCCCTCCACTTT. Protein sequence: CASSVAGTDNSPLHF.

This chain joins TRBV2 and TRBJ1-1; TRBD1 might be the D (5 bases). This CDR3 comprises 11 residues. Trimming left V 6 bases short and J 6 bases short, with 8 bases between. The germline CDR1 and CDR2 sequences are SNHLY and FYNNEI. CDR3: CASSREPEAFF. CDR3 DNA: TGTGCCAGCAGCAGGGAACCTGAAGCTTTCTTT.